The clone carrying this TCR beta chain was detected only once. The germline V and J ends were trimmed by 4 bases and 4 bases, with 11 bases remaining between them. The CDR3 spans 14 residues. In germline, CDR1 is SGHRS, CDR2 YFSETQ. The data are from a study of blood T cell repertoires in COVID-19. Clones were read by immunoSEQ multiplex PCR, and TCRdb kept only the in-frame ones, dropping some. Seen here are tens of thousands of clones, about 90% observed once, and the top ten hold roughly 13%. V and J are TRBV5-1 and TRBJ2-2; a possible D gene is TRBD1 (6 bases). The sample consisted of peripheral blood. The source is a human donor in a cohort sampled during active COVID-19. The chain's CDR3 is CASSPSGVTGELFF. The CDR3 DNA follows: TGCGCCAGCAGCCCTTCAGGGGTCACCGGGGAGCTGTTTTTT.